This T cell receptor (beta chain) was recovered during a study of blood T cells in healthy people across ages. Study-level points and caveats: Roughly linear declines in TCR beta diversity per million T cells occurred with age.

Concerning this clonotype: Its target is not known.

A second about 7 to 12 cycle PCR used barcoded and J-beta primers. All samples yielded 2.5 million or more CDR3-containing paired-end reads. TCRdb reanalysed the 5' RACE reads using MiXCR and keeps one entry per CDR3 protein. The sample includes some 1 million distinct CDR3 sequences, 40% to 55% seen only once; the top ten take 15% to 20%. The germline V gene has CDR1 SGHTA and CDR2 FQGNSA. The length of the CDR3 is 14 residues. V gave up 5 bases and J gave up 6 bases, with 16 bases separating them. The chain combines TRBV7-2 with TRBJ1-2; maybe TRBD1 (6 bases). This receptor was obtained from an older woman in good health. Sequences were obtained from blood. The CDR3 nucleotides are TGTGCCAGCAGCCCGAACGGCAGGGGTCATGGCTACACCTTC. This gives the protein CASSPNGRGHGYTF.